The following is a TCR beta chain sequence with its context. Study processing details: Nucleated cell number was recorded as an estimate derived from reference gene primer amplification. Only in-frame clones appear in the TCRdb table, and some are missing; sequencing was by immunoSEQ multiplex PCR. V and J calls plus clone size are reproduced from that table; the DNA served to infer D and trimming. The table has 89,000 or so clones, roughly 82% seen once. The germline CDR1 and CDR2 sequences are SGHRS and YFSETQ. V lost 0 bases, J lost 5 bases, and 5 bases lay in between. CDR3 length: 12 amino acids. This specimen comes from a study of blood T cell repertoires in COVID-19. Study at large: The United States, Italy and Spain provided the acute and convalescent COVID-19 samples. Nucleic acid was either cDNA or gDNA, and it came from T cells, B-cell-depleted T cells, or PBMCs.

The rearrangement links TRBV5-1 to TRBJ2-5; D is unclear. This receptor was obtained from a man aged 45 to 65 with active COVID-19. Sequencing was performed on peripheral blood. This CDR3 is CASSLARETQYF. DNA for the CDR3: TGCGCCAGCAGCTTGGCCCGGGAGACCCAGTACTTC.